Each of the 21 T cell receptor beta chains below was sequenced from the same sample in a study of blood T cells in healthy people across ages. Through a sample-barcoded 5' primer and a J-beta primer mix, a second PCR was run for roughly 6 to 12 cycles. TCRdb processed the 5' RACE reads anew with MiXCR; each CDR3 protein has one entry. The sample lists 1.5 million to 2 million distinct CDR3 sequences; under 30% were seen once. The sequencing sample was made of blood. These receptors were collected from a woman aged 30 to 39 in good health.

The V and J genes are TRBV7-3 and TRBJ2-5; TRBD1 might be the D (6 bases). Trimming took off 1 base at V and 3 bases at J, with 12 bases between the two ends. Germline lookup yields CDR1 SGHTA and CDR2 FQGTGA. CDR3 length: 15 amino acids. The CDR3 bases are TGTGCCAGCAGCTTAAGTGGGGGCGATGAAGAGACCCAGTACTTC. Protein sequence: CASSLSGGDEETQYF.

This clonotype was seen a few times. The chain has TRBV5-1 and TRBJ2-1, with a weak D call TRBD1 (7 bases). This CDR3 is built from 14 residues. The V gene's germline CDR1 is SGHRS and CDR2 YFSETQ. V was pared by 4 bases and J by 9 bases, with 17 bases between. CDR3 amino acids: CASSPQIQGGEQFF. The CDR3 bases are TGCGCCAGCAGCCCACAAATTCAGGGGGGTGAGCAGTTCTTC.

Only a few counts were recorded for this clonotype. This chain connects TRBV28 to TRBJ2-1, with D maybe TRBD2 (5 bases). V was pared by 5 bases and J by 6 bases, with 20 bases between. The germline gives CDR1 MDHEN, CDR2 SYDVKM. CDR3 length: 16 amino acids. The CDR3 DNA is TGTGCCAGCAGTCCCGTTCCGGGATACAAAAGCAATGAGCAGTTCTTC. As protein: CASSPVPGYKSNEQFF.

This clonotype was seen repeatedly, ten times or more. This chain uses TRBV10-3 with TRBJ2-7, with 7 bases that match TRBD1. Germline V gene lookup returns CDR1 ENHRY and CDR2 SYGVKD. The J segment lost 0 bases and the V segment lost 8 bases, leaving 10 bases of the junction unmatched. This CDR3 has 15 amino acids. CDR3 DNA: TGTGCCATCGGGGGTTCGACAGGGTACTCCTACGAGCAGTACTTC. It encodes CAIGGSTGYSYEQYF.

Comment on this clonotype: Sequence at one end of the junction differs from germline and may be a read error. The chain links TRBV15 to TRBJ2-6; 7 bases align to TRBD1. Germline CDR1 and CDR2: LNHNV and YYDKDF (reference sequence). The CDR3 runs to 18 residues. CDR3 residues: CATSRGYPTGSGANVLTF. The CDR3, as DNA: TGTGCCACTAGCAGGGGGTATCCTACAGGCTCTGGGGCCAACGTCCTGACTTTC.

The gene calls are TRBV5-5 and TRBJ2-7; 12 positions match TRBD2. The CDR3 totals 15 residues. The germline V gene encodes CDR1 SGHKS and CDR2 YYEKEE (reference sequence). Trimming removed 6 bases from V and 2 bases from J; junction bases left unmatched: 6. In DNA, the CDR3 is TGTGCCAGCACCCCTCTAGCGGGGGGGACCTACGAGCAGTACTTC. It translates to CASTPLAGGTYEQYF.

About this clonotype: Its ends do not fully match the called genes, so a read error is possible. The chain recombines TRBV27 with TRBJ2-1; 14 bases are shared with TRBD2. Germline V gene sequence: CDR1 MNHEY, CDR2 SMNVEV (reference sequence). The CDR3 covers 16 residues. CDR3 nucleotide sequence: TGTGCCAGCAGTTCCGGACTAGCGGGGGGTTACAATGAGCAGGTCTTC. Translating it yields CASSSGLAGGYNEQVF.

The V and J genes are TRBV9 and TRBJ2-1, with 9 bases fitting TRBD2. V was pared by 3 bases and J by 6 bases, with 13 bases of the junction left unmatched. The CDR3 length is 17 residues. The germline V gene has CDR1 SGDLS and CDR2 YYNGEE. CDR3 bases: TGTGCCAGCAGCGGCCCAATCGGGACTAGCTTTTCCAATGAGCAGTTCTTC. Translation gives CASSGPIGTSFSNEQFF.

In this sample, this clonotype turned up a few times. The CDR3 reads CASFLGTSDNYEQYF. CDR3 sequence (DNA): TGCGCCAGCTTCCTCGGAACGTCGGACAACTACGAGCAGTACTTC. This chain connects TRBV5-1 to TRBJ2-7, with TRBD1 as a possible D gene (5 bases). The ends were cut back, 7 bases at V and 3 bases at J, with 20 bases in the middle. Germline values: CDR1 SGHRS, CDR2 YFSETQ. The CDR3 has 15 residues.

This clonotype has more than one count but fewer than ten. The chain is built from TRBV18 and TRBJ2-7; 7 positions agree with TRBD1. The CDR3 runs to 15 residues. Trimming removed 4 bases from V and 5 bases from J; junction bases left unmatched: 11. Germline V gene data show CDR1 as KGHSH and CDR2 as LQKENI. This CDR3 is CASSLNPGQADEQYF. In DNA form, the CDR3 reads TGTGCCAGCTCACTCAACCCCGGACAGGCGGACGAGCAGTACTTC. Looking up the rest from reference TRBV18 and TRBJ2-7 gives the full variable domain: NAGVMQNPRHLVRRRGQEARLRCSPMKGHSHVYWYRQLPEEGLKFMVYLQKENIIDESGMPKERFSAEFPKEGPSILRIQQVVRGDSAAYFCASSLNPGQADEQYFGPGTRLTVT.

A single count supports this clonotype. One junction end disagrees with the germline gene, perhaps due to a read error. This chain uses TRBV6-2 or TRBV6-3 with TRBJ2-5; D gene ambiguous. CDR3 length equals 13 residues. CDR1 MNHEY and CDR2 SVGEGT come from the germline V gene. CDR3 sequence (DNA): TGTGTCAGCAGTTACCCCTTCCAAGAGACCCAGTACTTC. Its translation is CVSSYPFQETQYF.

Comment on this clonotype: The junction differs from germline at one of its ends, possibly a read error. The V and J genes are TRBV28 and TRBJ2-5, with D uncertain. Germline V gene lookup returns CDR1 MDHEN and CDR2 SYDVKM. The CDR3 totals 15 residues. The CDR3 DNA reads TGTGCCAGCATACCTTCCCGAGACGGCACTTTCAGCCAGGACTTC. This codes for CASIPSRDGTFSQDF.

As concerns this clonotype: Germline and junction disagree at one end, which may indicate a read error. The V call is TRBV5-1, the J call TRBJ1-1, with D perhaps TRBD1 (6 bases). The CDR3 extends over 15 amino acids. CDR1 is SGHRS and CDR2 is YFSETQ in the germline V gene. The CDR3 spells CASGLEGGVDTEAFF. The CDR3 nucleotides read TGCGCCAGCGGCTTGGAGGGGGGGGTAGACACTGAAGCTTTCTTT.

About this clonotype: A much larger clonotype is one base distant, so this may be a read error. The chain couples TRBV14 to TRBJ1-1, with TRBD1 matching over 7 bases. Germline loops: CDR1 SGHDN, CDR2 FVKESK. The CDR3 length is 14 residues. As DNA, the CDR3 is TGTGCCGGCAGCCCGACAGGGATGAACACTGAAGCTTTCTTT. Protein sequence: CAGSPTGMNTEAFF.

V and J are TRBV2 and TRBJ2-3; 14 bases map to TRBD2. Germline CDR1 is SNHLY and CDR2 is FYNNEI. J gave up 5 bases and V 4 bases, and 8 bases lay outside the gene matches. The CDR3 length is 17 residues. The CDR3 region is CASSGSGLAGGRDTQYF. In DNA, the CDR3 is TGTGCCAGCAGTGGGTCTGGACTAGCGGGAGGTCGAGATACGCAGTATTTT.

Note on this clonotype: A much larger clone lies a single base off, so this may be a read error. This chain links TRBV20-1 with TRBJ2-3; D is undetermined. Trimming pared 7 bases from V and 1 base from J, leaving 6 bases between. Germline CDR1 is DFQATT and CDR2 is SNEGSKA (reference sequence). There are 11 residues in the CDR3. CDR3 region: CSGGRTDTQYF. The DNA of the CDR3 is TGCAGTGGGGGTCGCACAGATACGCAGTATTTT.

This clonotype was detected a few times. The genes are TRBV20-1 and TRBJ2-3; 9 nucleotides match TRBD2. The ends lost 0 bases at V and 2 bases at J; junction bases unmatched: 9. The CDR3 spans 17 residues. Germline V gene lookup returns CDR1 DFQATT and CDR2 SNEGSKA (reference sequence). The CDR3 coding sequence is TGCAGTGCTAGAGAAATCGGAGCGGGGGGTTCCACAGATACGCAGTATTTT. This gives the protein CSAREIGAGGSTDTQYF.

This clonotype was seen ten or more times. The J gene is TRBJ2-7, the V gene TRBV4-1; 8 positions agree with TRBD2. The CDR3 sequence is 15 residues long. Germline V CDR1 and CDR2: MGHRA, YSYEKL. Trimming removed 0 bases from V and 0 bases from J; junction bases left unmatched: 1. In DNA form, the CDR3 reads TGCGCCAGCAGCCAAGAGGCGGGGGGCTCCTACGAGCAGTACTTC. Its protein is CASSQEAGGSYEQYF.

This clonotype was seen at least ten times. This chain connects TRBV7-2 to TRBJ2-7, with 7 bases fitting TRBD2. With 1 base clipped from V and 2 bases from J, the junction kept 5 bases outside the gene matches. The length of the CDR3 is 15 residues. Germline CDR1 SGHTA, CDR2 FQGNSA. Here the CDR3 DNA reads TGTGCCAGCAGCTTAGAAGCGGGACGGACCTACGAGCAGTACTTC. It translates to CASSLEAGRTYEQYF.

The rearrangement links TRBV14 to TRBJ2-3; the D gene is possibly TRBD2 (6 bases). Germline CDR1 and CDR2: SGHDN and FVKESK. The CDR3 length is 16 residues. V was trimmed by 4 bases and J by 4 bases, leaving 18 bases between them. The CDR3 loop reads CASSRQAGLVADTQYF. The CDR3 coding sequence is TGTGCCAGCAGCCGGCAAGCGGGCCTAGTTGCAGATACGCAGTATTTT.

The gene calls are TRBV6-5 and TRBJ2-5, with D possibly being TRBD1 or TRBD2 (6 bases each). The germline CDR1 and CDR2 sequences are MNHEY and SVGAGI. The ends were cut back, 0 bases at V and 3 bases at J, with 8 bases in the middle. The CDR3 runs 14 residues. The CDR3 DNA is TGTGCCAGCAGTTACTCGAGGGGGGAAGAGACCCAGTACTTC. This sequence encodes CASSYSRGEETQYF.